These 27 T cell receptor beta chains share one sample of origin, sequenced in a study of control samples from healthy donors and cancer patients. TCRdb's table, derived via immunoSEQ multiplex PCR, lists solely in-frame clones and lacks some. Of fewer than 200,000 clones listed, about 86% were seen once; the top ten hold under 5%. The sample was blood. The receptor source for this set is a woman in her thirties in good health.

The rearrangement uses TRBV3-1 (or the pseudogene TRBV3-2) and TRBJ1-1; D not resolved. Per the germline V gene, CDR1 is LGHDT and CDR2 is YNNKEL (reference sequence). The CDR3 is 13 residues long. The V gene lost 4 bases and the J gene lost 0 bases, with 6 bases spanning the gap. The CDR3 spells CASSPQVNTEAFF. DNA for the CDR3: TGTGCCAGCAGCCCACAAGTGAACACTGAAGCTTTCTTT.

CDR3 amino acids: CATSRDGAPEDTQYF. In nucleotides, the CDR3 is TGTGCCACCAGCAGAGATGGGGCGCCCGAAGATACGCAGTATTTT. This chain joins TRBV15 and TRBJ2-3; a possible D gene is TRBD1 (5 bases). There are 15 residues in the CDR3. The germline V gene has CDR1 LNHNV and CDR2 YYDKDF (reference sequence). Trimming pared 0 bases from V and 5 bases from J, leaving 12 bases between. The whole variable domain, filled in from reference TRBV15 and TRBJ2-3, reads DAMVIQNPRYQVTQFGKPVTLSCSQTLNHNVMYWYQQKSSQAPKLLFHYYDKDFNNEADTPDNFQSRRPNTSFCFLDIRSPGLGDTAMYLCATSRDGAPEDTQYFGPGTRLTVL.

In DNA form, the CDR3 reads TGTGCCAGCAGCTCTCGACAAGCAACTGGAAACACCATATATTTT. Protein sequence: CASSSRQATGNTIYF. This chain connects TRBV11-2 to TRBJ1-3; no clear D. Germline V gene lookup returns CDR1 SGHAT and CDR2 FQNNGV. The CDR3 sequence is 15 residues long. Between the trimmed V and J ends, which lost 4 bases and 2 bases, there was a span of 12 bases.

The chain joins TRBV9 to TRBJ1-3; D is ambiguous. Germline assignment: CDR1 SGDLS and CDR2 YYNGEE. Trimming took 4 bases from V and 0 from J, leaving 11 bases between them. CDR3 length: 15 amino acids. This CDR3 is CASSSISSSGNTIYF. The CDR3 DNA sequence: TGTGCCAGCAGCTCTATTAGTAGCTCTGGAAACACCATATATTTT. Complete variable domain (other parts from reference TRBV9 and TRBJ1-3): DSGVTQTPKHLITATGQRVTLRCSPRSGDLSVYWYQQSLDQGLQFLIQYYNGEERAKGNILERFSAQQFPDLHSELNLSSLELGDSALYFCASSSISSSGNTIYFGEGSWLTVV.

As concerns this clone: One end of the junction fails to match germline, which may point to a read error. The chain links TRBV6-5 to TRBJ2-1; TRBD1 matches 7 bases. Per the germline V gene, CDR1 is MNHEY and CDR2 is SVGAGI. The CDR3 is 14 residues long. This CDR3 is CATSRDSFNNEQFF. The DNA for the CDR3 is TGTGCCACCAGTCGGGACAGCTTTAACAATGAGCAGTTCTTC.

This chain links TRBV6-1 with TRBJ1-5; D uncertain. Germline V gene data show CDR1 as MNHNS and CDR2 as SASEGT. The V end lost 0 bases, the J end lost 9 bases, and 9 bases lay between the germline ends. This CDR3 is 13 amino acids long. The CDR3 loop reads CASSEALTRPQHF. The CDR3 region has the DNA TGTGCCAGCAGTGAAGCTTTGACAAGGCCCCAGCATTTT.

With regard to this clone: One end of the junction varies from germline; a read error may be responsible. This chain uses TRBV7-7 with TRBJ2-3; D possibly uses TRBD1 or TRBD2 (6 bases each). The CDR3 sequence is 14 residues long. The germline CDR1 and CDR2 sequences are SSHAT and FNYEAQ (reference sequence). CDR3: CASSPLEGGDTQYF. As DNA, the CDR3 is TGTGCTAGCAGCCCTCTGGAGGGGGGTGATACGCAGTATTTT.

The gene calls are TRBV5-4 and TRBJ2-7; the D gene is possibly TRBD1 (6 bases). This CDR3 region has 16 residues. The V and J ends lost 4 bases and 3 bases respectively, with 20 bases between them. CDR1 is SGHNT, CDR2 YYREEE, per germline (reference sequence). CDR3 sequence (DNA): TGTGCCAGCAGCCAGGGGCCAGGGAAGGGTGGCTACGAGCAGTACTTC. Its translation is CASSQGPGKGGYEQYF.

The rearrangement joins TRBV11-2 to TRBJ2-3; D is unclear. Trimming took off 5 bases at V and 0 bases at J, with 15 bases between the two ends. The length of the CDR3 is 16 residues. Germline loops: CDR1 SGHAT, CDR2 FQNNGV. The CDR3 DNA reads as TGTGCCAGCAGCATACGGGCTAGATCGAGCACAGATACGCAGTATTTT. Its translation is CASSIRARSSTDTQYF.

The chain uses TRBV2 and TRBJ1-4; 8 bases line up with TRBD1. This CDR3 is 16 amino acids long. The trim removed 3 bases at V and 8 bases at J, leaving 11 bases unmatched. The germline CDR1 and CDR2 sequences are SNHLY and FYNNEI. The CDR3 region is CASSDDTGTGHEKLFF. The DNA for the CDR3 is TGTGCCAGCAGTGACGATACCGGGACAGGTCACGAAAAACTGTTTTTT.

This chain joins TRBV29-1 and TRBJ2-3; the D gene could be TRBD1 or TRBD2 (6 bases each). This CDR3 comprises 16 residues. CDR1 is SQVTM, CDR2 ANQGSEA, per germline. V lost 2 bases, J lost 3 bases, and 18 bases lay in between. The CDR3 DNA reads TGCAGCGTTGAAAGGGGGGCAGGACGCAGGACAGATACGCAGTATTTT. Amino acids: CSVERGAGRRTDTQYF.

The gene calls are TRBV14 and TRBJ2-4; D possibly matches TRBD1 or TRBD2 (5 bases each). CDR3 length: 17 residues. V was trimmed by 0 bases and J by 1 base, leaving 13 bases between them. Germline V gene lookup returns CDR1 SGHDN and CDR2 FVKESK. This chain's CDR3 is CASSQEGTRGAKNIQYF. The CDR3 nucleotides are TGTGCCAGCAGCCAAGAGGGGACCCGTGGGGCCAAAAACATTCAGTACTTC. The variable domain in full, with the rest retrieved from reference TRBV14 and TRBJ2-4, is EAGVTQFPSHSVIEKGQTVTLRCDPISGHDNLYWYRRVMGKEIKFLLHFVKESKQDESGMPNNRFLAERTGGTYSTLKVQPAELEDSGVYFCASSQEGTRGAKNIQYFGAGTRLSVL.

J is TRBJ2-3 and V is TRBV27; D is unresolved. The V gene's germline CDR1 is MNHEY and CDR2 SMNVEV (reference sequence). The V end was cut by 2 bases, the J end by 0 bases, with 12 bases between. CDR3 length: 16 residues. CDR3 sequence (DNA): TGTGCCAGCAGTTTAGTCGGCCCACCTAGCACAGATACGCAGTATTTT. This sequence encodes CASSLVGPPSTDTQYF.

The chain is built from TRBV28 and TRBJ2-3; 7 bases fit TRBD2. This CDR3 is built from 14 residues. J lost 8 bases, V lost 3 bases, and 8 bases had no gene match. Germline V gene lookup returns CDR1 MDHEN and CDR2 SYDVKM. In DNA, the CDR3 is TGTGCCAGCAGTTTCGGGAGGAGGCGGGCTACGCAGTATTTT. This codes for CASSFGRRRATQYF.

V usage is TRBV5-1 and J usage is TRBJ2-7; 7 bases match TRBD1. The CDR3 is 13 amino acids. Per germline, CDR1 SGHRS and CDR2 YFSETQ. J was trimmed by 7 bases and V by 2 bases; bases with no gene match: 6. CDR3 sequence reads: CASSFVPGQEQYF. The CDR3 DNA sequence: TGCGCCAGCAGCTTCGTCCCGGGACAGGAGCAGTACTTC.

V and J are TRBV25-1 and TRBJ1-3, with TRBD1 matching 9 bases. The germline V gene encodes CDR1 MGHDK and CDR2 SYGVNS. The CDR3 spans 17 residues. V was pared by 5 bases and J by 8 bases, with 16 bases of the junction left unmatched. CDR3: CASSRSQGTGSMDTIYF. DNA of the CDR3: TGTGCCAGCAGTCGCTCCCAGGGGACAGGGTCGATGGACACCATATATTTT.

The chain links TRBV2 to TRBJ2-7, with D possibly being TRBD1 (6 bases). V lost 6 bases to trimming and J lost 10 bases, with 19 bases between them. The CDR3 is made up of 13 amino acids. Germline assignment: CDR1 SNHLY and CDR2 FYNNEI. Written as DNA, the CDR3 is TGTGCCAGCAGACAGCAGTTACAGGGCGGACAGTACTTC. Encoded protein: CASRQQLQGGQYF.

CDR3 loop: CASSLGRGMDTEAFF. CDR3 DNA sequence: TGTGCCAGCAGCTTAGGGAGGGGTATGGACACTGAAGCTTTCTTT. This sequence joins TRBV7-9 and TRBJ1-1; a weak D match, TRBD1 (5 bases). Looked up from germline, CDR1 is SEHNR and CDR2 is FQNEAQ (reference sequence). V gave up 1 base and J gave up 3 bases, with 12 bases separating them. CDR3 length: 15 amino acids. The whole variable domain, filled in from reference TRBV7-9 and TRBJ1-1, reads DTGVSQNPRHKITKRGQNVTFRCDPISEHNRLYWYRQTLGQGPEFLTYFQNEAQLEKSRLLSDRFSAERPKGSFSTLEIQRTEQGDSAMYLCASSLGRGMDTEAFFGQGTRLTVV.

The rearrangement links TRBV7-9 to TRBJ2-4; maybe TRBD2 (5 bases). The germline V gene encodes CDR1 SEHNR and CDR2 FQNEAQ (reference sequence). Trimming stripped 3 bases from V and 11 bases from J, with 14 bases between. The CDR3 runs to 13 residues. In DNA, the CDR3 is TGTGCCAGCAGCTTCCCCCCGTGGGGAGTTCAGTACTTC. Protein sequence: CASSFPPWGVQYF.

Points on this clone: One junction end disagrees with the germline gene, perhaps due to a read error. The rearrangement links TRBV5-6 to TRBJ2-7, with no clear D. The CDR3 is made up of 9 amino acids. The germline V gene encodes CDR1 SGHDT and CDR2 YYEEEE. The CDR3 nucleotides are TGTGCCACAACTATCACAGCCCCGTTC. This codes for CATTITAPF.

The CDR3 sequence: CASSQEYGSRWGEQFF. Here the CDR3 DNA reads TGTGCCAGCAGCCAAGAATATGGGTCCCGGTGGGGGGAGCAGTTCTTC. The chain couples TRBV4-2 to TRBJ2-1, with D tentatively TRBD1 or TRBD2 (5 bases each). The CDR3 extends over 16 amino acids. Germline lookup yields CDR1 LGHNA and CDR2 YNFKEQ. V lost 0 bases and J lost 10, with 19 bases in between.

J is TRBJ2-1 and V is TRBV7-9; 10 bases align to TRBD2. The CDR3 consists of 16 residues. The germline gives CDR1 SEHNR, CDR2 FQNEAQ (reference sequence). The V segment lost 4 bases and the J segment 10 bases; nucleotides outside the gene matches: 13. This CDR3 reads CASSSLLRGLASEQFF. CDR3 DNA: TGTGCCAGCAGCTCTCTCCTGAGGGGACTAGCGAGCGAGCAGTTCTTC.

The V call is TRBV4-1, the J call TRBJ1-2, with unresolved D. The V and J ends lost 6 bases and 0 bases respectively, with 8 bases between them. Looked up from germline, CDR1 is MGHRA and CDR2 is YSYEKL. This CDR3 has 13 residues. The CDR3 is CASSGPANYGYTF. The CDR3 DNA reads TGCGCCAGCAGTGGACCAGCTAACTATGGCTACACCTTC.

The J gene is TRBJ1-1, the V gene TRBV5-1, with D unresolved. CDR1 SGHRS and CDR2 YFSETQ come from the germline V gene. The V gene lost 2 bases and the J gene lost 2 bases, with 13 bases spanning the gap. The CDR3 has 15 residues. This CDR3 is CASSFGRRLNTEAFF. Written as DNA, the CDR3 is TGCGCCAGCAGCTTCGGCAGACGTCTTAACACTGAAGCTTTCTTT.

The V call is TRBV30, the J call TRBJ2-3; the D is unclear. Trimming left V 0 bases short and J 5 bases short, with 3 bases between. The CDR3 loop spans 11 amino acids. CDR1 is GTSNPN and CDR2 is SVGIG in the germline V gene (reference sequence). DNA for the CDR3: TGTGCCTGGAGTGTGGTAGATACGCAGTATTTT. This sequence encodes CAWSVVDTQYF.

This clone was picked up a small number of times. J is TRBJ2-1 and V is TRBV6-2 or TRBV6-3, with 13 bases identical to TRBD2. Germline loops: CDR1 MNHEY, CDR2 SVGEGT. J lost 7 bases, V lost 5 bases, and 5 bases had no gene match. This CDR3 comprises 15 residues. CDR3 sequence reads: CASSKTSGRRNEQFF. The CDR3 DNA is TGTGCCAGCAGTAAGACTAGCGGGAGGAGGAATGAGCAGTTCTTC.

The V call is TRBV9, the J call TRBJ2-1, with D hard to call. The V end was cut by 3 bases, the J end by 2 bases, with 21 bases between. CDR3 length: 18 amino acids. The germline V gene encodes CDR1 SGDLS and CDR2 YYNGEE. This CDR3 is CASSARPPGGATYNEQFF. The DNA of the CDR3 is TGTGCCAGCAGCGCCCGCCCTCCTGGCGGTGCCACCTACAATGAGCAGTTCTTC.